The rows below give T cell receptor beta chains drawn from one sample of a study of CD8+ T cells in alopecia areata. Profiled with immunoSEQ multiplex PCR; TCRdb holds only in-frame clones, not every one. This table has some 100,000 clones, about 61% appearing once. The source was CD8+ T cells sorted from blood, collected at week 4, from a patient treated with tofacitinib. The receptors here all came from a human donor with alopecia areata. The CDR3 runs from the conserved cysteine through the conserved F or W. Fields, in order: V gene, CDR3 length, J gene, clone size, D gene, CDR3 DNA, CDR3 protein. The D gene is left open where the match is weak. Where a row states a size, it is once, few, many or the class of an expanded clone; other rows omit it.

>TRBV10-3|15|TRBJ1-2|-|-
TGTGCCTTCAGGCCCCCAAGGGAGACTAACTATGGCTACACCTTC
CAFRPPRETNYGYTF
>TRBV19|14|TRBJ1-2|-|-
TGTGCCAGTAGTCCTCTCCTGGGGGACTATGGCTACACCTTC
CASSPLLGDYGYTF
>TRBV25-1|17|TRBJ1-4|-|TRBD1
TGTGCCAGCAGTGAAACGGGACAGGGGTTCTCTAATGAAAAACTGTTTTTT
CASSETGQGFSNEKLFF
>TRBV27|17|TRBJ2-2|few|-
TGTGCCAGCAGTCCAAACGAGGGACGGGTGAACACCGGGGAGCTGTTTTTT
CASSPNEGRVNTGELFF
>TRBV9|15|TRBJ1-2|-|TRBD1
TGTGCCAGCACATGGACAGGGTCCCACTTAAGTGGCTACACCTTC
CASTWTGSHLSGYTF
>TRBV10-3|17|TRBJ2-7|-|TRBD2
TGTGCCATCAGTACCGGGACTAGCGGGGGGACGACCTACGAGCAGTACTTC
CAISTGTSGGTTYEQYF
>TRBV7-9|13|TRBJ1-2|-|-
TGTGCCAGCAGCTTAGGTGGAAACTATGGCTACACCTTC
CASSLGGNYGYTF
>TRBV29-1|15|TRBJ2-7|-|TRBD1
TGCAGCGTCGTCGGGACAGGGGAGAGGGCCTACGAGCAGTACTTC
CSVVGTGERAYEQYF
>TRBV25-1|13|TRBJ1-2|-|-
TGTGCCAGCAGTGATGGTTTACCGGAGGGCTACACCTTC
CASSDGLPEGYTF
>TRBV7-9|14|TRBJ1-2|-|TRBD1
TGTGCCAGCAGCTTAGCGCTTCGGGACAGGGAGTACACCTTC
CASSLALRDREYTF
>TRBV30|14|TRBJ1-4|-|-
TGTGCCTGGGACAGCGGACCTATAGGTGAAAAACTGTTTTTT
CAWDSGPIGEKLFF
>TRBV30|13|TRBJ2-7|few|-
TGTGCCTGGAGTGAACACCACTCCTACGAGCAGTACTTC
CAWSEHHSYEQYF
>TRBV30|14|TRBJ2-6|-|-
TGTGCCTGGACTCCCGGCTCTGGGGCCAACGTCCTGACTTTC
CAWTPGSGANVLTF
>TRBV30|13|TRBJ2-1|few|TRBD2
TGTGCCTGGAGGACTAGCGGGTCCAATGAGCAGTTCTTC
CAWRTSGSNEQFF
>TRBV15|13|TRBJ2-4|-|TRBD2
TGTGCCACGGGGACTATGGCCAAAAACATTCAGTACTTC
CATGTMAKNIQYF
>TRBV20-1|11|TRBJ2-2|-|-
TGCAGTGCCGCGAACACCGGGGAGCTGTTTTTT
CSAANTGELFF
>TRBV30|14|TRBJ2-7|-|-
TGTGCCTGGGACCCGGGTCGGGGTTCCTACGAGCAGTACTTC
CAWDPGRGSYEQYF
>TRBV30|12|TRBJ2-7|-|-
TGTGCCTGGAGTGTACACAGAAACGAGCAGTACTTC
CAWSVHRNEQYF
>TRBV7-9|15|TRBJ2-5|few|TRBD1
TGTGCCAGCAGCCGACCCCCGGGACAGCAAGAGACCCAGTACTTC
CASSRPPGQQETQYF
>TRBV2|16|TRBJ2-3|-|-
TGTGCCAGCAGCGTACTTGGGCGGAGAAGCACAGATACGCAGTATTTT
CASSVLGRRSTDTQYF
>TRBV30|17|TRBJ2-7|few|-
TGTGCCTGGAGTGGTTTGTCGTTTGCGGGACAGTTTTACGAGCAGTACTTC
CAWSGLSFAGQFYEQYF
>TRBV29-1|13|TRBJ2-7|few|-
TGCAGCGTTGAAGACCGGAGCTCCTACGAGCAGTACTTC
CSVEDRSSYEQYF
>TRBV29-1|13|TRBJ2-1|few|-
TGTAGACGCGGCCCCCCTTCCTCCAATGAGCAGTTCTTC
CRRGPPSSNEQFF
>TRBV30|15|TRBJ2-1|few|TRBD2
TGTGCCTGGAGGCCTGCTAGCGGGGGATACAATGAGCAGTTCTTC
CAWRPASGGYNEQFF
>TRBV29-1|14|TRBJ2-2|-|TRBD1
TGCAGCGTTGAGGGGACAGAGAACACCGGGGAGCTGTTTTTT
CSVEGTENTGELFF
>TRBV25-1|13|TRBJ1-6|-|-
TGTGCCAGCAGTGGAGGGGTGGATTCACCCCTCCACTTT
CASSGGVDSPLHF
>TRBV7-9|14|TRBJ2-7|-|-
TGTGCCAGCAGCTTAGCAGGGTCTTTCCACGAGCAGTACTTC
CASSLAGSFHEQYF
>TRBV6-5|13|TRBJ1-2|-|-
TGTGCCAGCAGTATCGGAGCTAACTATGGCTACACCTTC
CASSIGANYGYTF
>TRBV13|14|TRBJ2-7|-|TRBD1
TGTGCCAGCAGAGGACAGGGTCGGCCCTACGAGCAGTACTTC
CASRGQGRPYEQYF
>TRBV15|15|TRBJ1-2|few|-
TGTGCCACCAGCCGAACGTCCCAGGGTGATTATGGCTACACCTTC
CATSRTSQGDYGYTF
>TRBV30|14|TRBJ2-7|few|-
TGTGCCTCTCCTGACAGGGAGGGGACCTACGAGCAGTACTTC
CASPDREGTYEQYF
>TRBV30|11|TRBJ1-2|-|TRBD1
TGTGCCTGGGCCTCAGGGGGTGGCTACACCTTC
CAWASGGGYTF
>TRBV5-4|16|TRBJ1-6|once|-
TGTGCCAGCAGCTTGGAAGGAGGGTTCTATAATTCACCCCTCCACTTT
CASSLEGGFYNSPLHF
>TRBV7-9|15|TRBJ1-5|-|-
TGTGCCAGCAGCCCCCCGGGGGGGAGCAATCAGCCCCAGCATTTT
CASSPPGGSNQPQHF
>TRBV5-6|14|TRBJ2-3|-|-
TGTGCCAGCAGCTTGTCCAGGGCCACAGATACGCAGTATTTT
CASSLSRATDTQYF
>TRBV30|13|TRBJ2-7|-|TRBD1
TGTGCCTGGAGTCTGACAGGGATGGGGGAGCAGTACTTC
CAWSLTGMGEQYF
>TRBV30|10|TRBJ1-1|once|-
TGTGCCTGGACTACACCGCTTCCTTTCTTT
CAWTTPLPFF
>TRBV7-3|15|TRBJ2-3|-|TRBD1
TGTGCTAGCAGCTTAGGACAGGGGGTCACAGATACGCAGTATTTT
CASSLGQGVTDTQYF
>TRBV30|12|TRBJ2-7|few|-
TGTGCCTGGAGTCCGGACGGGGGCGAGCAGTACTTC
CAWSPDGGEQYF
>TRBV29-1|12|TRBJ2-7|few|TRBD1
TGCAGCGCGGGACAGGGTTCCTACGAGCAGTACTTC
CSAGQGSYEQYF
>TRBV5-1|16|TRBJ2-1|few|TRBD2
TGCGCCAGCAGCTTAGAACTAGCGGGGGAATACAATGAGCAGTTCTTC
CASSLELAGEYNEQFF
>TRBV9|16|TRBJ2-2|few|TRBD2
TGTGCCAGCAGCGTACAAGCGGGACTAGTGGCCGGGGAGCTGTTTTTT
CASSVQAGLVAGELFF